Listed here are 24 T cell receptor beta chains from one sample, sequenced in a study of shared clonotypes between healthy human individuals. Terminally differentiated effector memory CD45RA+ cells were left out of the naive CD8 fraction, which was CD45RO-negative and positively selected for CCR7. The protocol was immunoSEQ multiplex PCR, while the TCRdb copy is restricted to in-frame clones and leaves out a portion. The sample has approximately 600,000 clones; approximately 95% are singletons. The sequencing sample was made of naive CD8+ T cells sorted from blood. The receptors derive from a woman in her 30s in good health.

The chain is built from TRBV6-1 and TRBJ2-1; perhaps TRBD1 as D (6 bases). CDR3 size: 14 residues. Germline lookup yields CDR1 MNHNS and CDR2 SASEGT. V lost 5 bases, J lost 3 bases, and 11 bases lay in between. CDR3 DNA: TGTGCCAGCAGTACCACGGACAGCTACAATGAGCAGTTCTTC. Its protein is CASSTTDSYNEQFF.

This clone was detected only a few times. The CDR3 nucleotides are TGTGCCAGTAGCTCGGACGGTTCCTACGAGCAGTACTTC. Protein: CASSSDGSYEQYF. The J gene is TRBJ2-7, the V gene TRBV19, with D hard to call. Germline CDR1 and CDR2: LNHDA and SQIVND (reference sequence). The CDR3 sequence is 13 residues long. V was clipped by 6 bases and J by 1 base, with 10 bases between them.

J is TRBJ1-1 and V is TRBV29-1; TRBD1 might be the D (6 bases). Trimming left V 6 bases short and J 11 bases short, with 16 bases between. The germline gives CDR1 SQVTM, CDR2 ANQGSEA. The CDR3 length is 11 residues. In nucleotides, the CDR3 is TGCAGCGTCACCGCAAGGGGGTGGGCTTTCTTT. Its translation: CSVTARGWAFF. Full variable domain (outside the CDR3, taken from reference TRBV29-1 and TRBJ1-1): SAVISQKPSRDICQRGTSLTIQCQVDSQVTMMFWYRQQPGQSLTLIATANQGSEATYESGFVIDKFPISRPNLTFSTLTVSNMSPEDSSIYLCSVTARGWAFFGQGTRLTVV.

The CDR3 spells CASSSMTGADQPQHF. CDR3 nucleotides: TGTGCCAGCAGTTCGATGACAGGGGCCGATCAGCCCCAGCATTTT. The V and J genes are TRBV28 and TRBJ1-5; the match to TRBD1 covers 8 bases. V lost 4 bases and J lost 5; bases outside the gene matches: 7. The CDR3 loop spans 15 amino acids. Germline loops: CDR1 MDHEN, CDR2 SYDVKM.

The chain has TRBV20-1 and TRBJ2-5; no clear D gene. Germline CDR1 is DFQATT and CDR2 is SNEGSKA (reference sequence). V shed 2 bases and J shed 5 bases, with 6 bases lying between them. This CDR3 is built from 11 residues. The CDR3 DNA is TGCAGTGCTAGACTCGGGGAGACCCAGTACTTC. This translates into CSARLGETQYF.

The rearrangement uses TRBV14 and TRBJ2-7, with 12 positions matching TRBD2. CDR1 and CDR2 (germline): SGHDN, FVKESK. Trimming at V came to 2 bases and at J to 2 bases, leaving 7 bases not matched to a gene. The length of the CDR3 is 17 residues. The CDR3 nucleotides read TGTGCCAGCAGCCAATCCCTCGGACTAGCGGGGACCTACGAGCAGTACTTC. Encoded protein: CASSQSLGLAGTYEQYF.

Regarding this clone: Different DNA sequences within this sample yield the same CDR3. The genes are TRBV9 and TRBJ2-7, with D uncertain. The CDR3 is 14 amino acids. Germline CDR1 reads SGDLS; CDR2 reads YYNGEE. The V gene lost 0 bases and the J gene lost 0 bases, with 7 bases spanning the gap. The CDR3 nucleotides read TGTGCCAGCAGCGTAGGCGGAAGCTCCTACGAGCAGTACTTC. Protein sequence: CASSVGGSSYEQYF.

This clone occurred once. V is TRBV7-9 and J is TRBJ2-7, with D uncertain. V lost 2 bases, J lost 5 bases, and 7 bases lay in between. This CDR3 contains 12 residues. Germline loops: CDR1 SEHNR, CDR2 FQNEAQ (reference sequence). This CDR3 reads CASSLFSNEQYF. In DNA form, the CDR3 reads TGTGCCAGCAGCTTATTTTCCAACGAGCAGTACTTC. Supplemented by reference TRBV7-9 and TRBJ2-7, the full variable domain reads DTGVSQNPRHKITKRGQNVTFRCDPISEHNRLYWYRQTLGQGPEFLTYFQNEAQLEKSRLLSDRFSAERPKGSFSTLEIQRTEQGDSAMYLCASSLFSNEQYFGPGTRLTVT.

V usage is TRBV30 and J usage is TRBJ1-2; D gene ambiguous. CDR1 is GTSNPN, CDR2 SVGIG, per germline (reference sequence). V was cut by 7 bases and J by 4 bases, with 16 bases left in between. This CDR3 is built from 13 residues. CDR3 sequence reads: CASILQPGYGYTF. In nucleotides, the CDR3 is TGTGCCTCCATTCTCCAGCCGGGCTATGGCTACACCTTC. Full variable domain (remainder filled in from reference TRBV30 and TRBJ1-2): SQTIHQWPATLVQPVGSPLSLECTVEGTSNPNLYWYRQAAGRGLQLLFYSVGIGQISSEVPQNLSASRPQDRQFILSSKKLLLSDSGFYLCASILQPGYGYTFGSGTRLTVV.

V usage is TRBV7-9 and J usage is TRBJ2-1; TRBD1 matches 11 bases. This CDR3 contains 14 residues. The germline CDR1 and CDR2 sequences are SEHNR and FQNEAQ (reference sequence). J gave up 7 bases and V 3 bases, and 2 bases lay outside the gene matches. The CDR3 DNA reads as TGTGCCAGCAGCTTGGGGACAGGGGGAAATGAGCAGTTCTTC. It encodes CASSLGTGGNEQFF.

CDR3 in DNA: TGTGCCAGCAGCGGATATACTAGCGGGTTAGCCAAAAACATTCAGTACTTC. Its protein is CASSGYTSGLAKNIQYF. The genes are TRBV5-4 and TRBJ2-4; 9 bases are a match to TRBD2. The V gene's germline CDR1 is SGHNT and CDR2 YYREEE (reference sequence). The CDR3 totals 17 residues. The J segment lost 0 bases and the V segment lost 4 bases, leaving 8 bases of the junction unmatched. The full variable domain, in which reference TRBV5-4 and TRBJ2-4 provide the parts outside the CDR3, is ETGVTQSPTHLIKTRGQQVTLRCSSQSGHNTVSWYQQALGQGPQFIFQYYREEENGRGNFPPRFSGLQFPNYSSELNVNALELDDSALYLCASSGYTSGLAKNIQYFGAGTRLSVL.

The CDR3 sequence is CASSEGEWNEQYF. The CDR3 nucleotides read TGTGCCAGCAGTGAGGGGGAGTGGAACGAGCAGTACTTC. The gene calls are TRBV25-1 and TRBJ2-7, with D perhaps being TRBD1 or TRBD2 (5 bases each). The CDR3 consists of 13 residues. V lost 3 bases and J 5 bases, leaving 11 bases between the germline ends. Germline lookup yields CDR1 MGHDK and CDR2 SYGVNS.

Only one count was recorded for this clone. The CDR3 DNA reads TGTGCCAGCAGCGTAGGGAGCGGAACGAACACCGGGGAGCTGTTTTTT. Its protein is CASSVGSGTNTGELFF. The chain recombines TRBV9 with TRBJ2-2; the D gene is possibly TRBD2 (5 bases). Between the trimmed V and J ends, which lost 0 bases and 0 bases, there was a span of 9 bases. Germline V lookup: CDR1 SGDLS, CDR2 YYNGEE. This CDR3 has 16 residues.

In its sample, this clone was seen once. The chain is built from TRBV5-4 and TRBJ2-7; no clear D. This CDR3 contains 13 residues. V was trimmed by 0 bases and J by 6 bases, leaving 10 bases between them. Germline CDR1 reads SGHNT; CDR2 reads YYREEE (reference sequence). CDR3 amino acids: CASSLVLDGEQYF. CDR3 in DNA: TGTGCCAGCAGCTTGGTTTTAGATGGCGAGCAGTACTTC.

The rearrangement uses TRBV19 and TRBJ1-1; D perhaps matches TRBD1 (6 bases). The CDR3 covers 14 residues. V dropped 7 bases and J dropped 11 bases, with 23 bases sitting between them. The germline CDR1 and CDR2 sequences are LNHDA and SQIVND (reference sequence). CDR3 residues: CASNSIAWGPGAFF. Written as DNA, the CDR3 is TGTGCCAGTAATTCTATCGCCTGGGGGCCGGGCGCTTTCTTT. The full variable domain, its missing parts supplied by reference TRBV19 and TRBJ1-1, is DGGITQSPKYLFRKEGQNVTLSCEQNLNHDAMYWYRQDPGQGLRLIYYSQIVNDFQKGDIAEGYSVSREKKESFPLTVTSAQKNPTAFYLCASNSIAWGPGAFFGQGTRLTVV.

This chain joins TRBV5-6 and TRBJ1-5; D not resolved. This CDR3 region has 13 residues. Trimming shortened V by 2 bases and J by 9 bases, and 12 bases separated the two germline ends. In germline, CDR1 is SGHDT, CDR2 YYEEEE. The CDR3 nucleotides are TGTGCCAGCAGCTTAGGGAGTCAGTTGCCCCAGCATTTT. This codes for CASSLGSQLPQHF.

This clone was observed a single time. The chain carries TRBV4-1 and TRBJ1-1; D is possibly TRBD1 (5 bases). The germline CDR1 and CDR2 sequences are MGHRA and YSYEKL. The CDR3 runs 15 residues. Trimming took off 3 bases at V and 2 bases at J, with 13 bases between the two ends. The CDR3 coding sequence is TGCGCCAGCAGCCACCCTGCAGGGAAAAACACTGAAGCTTTCTTT. It yields the protein CASSHPAGKNTEAFF.

The V gene is TRBV9, the J gene TRBJ2-5, with TRBD2 as a possible D gene (6 bases). V was pared by 0 bases and J by 5 bases, with 20 bases between. Germline CDR1 SGDLS, CDR2 YYNGEE. The CDR3 contains 17 residues. CDR3 sequence: CASSVDMRGGESETQYF. The CDR3 nucleotides are TGTGCCAGCAGCGTAGATATGAGGGGCGGGGAGTCTGAGACCCAGTACTTC. Combining the CDR3 with reference TRBV9 and TRBJ2-5 gives the whole variable domain DSGVTQTPKHLITATGQRVTLRCSPRSGDLSVYWYQQSLDQGLQFLIQYYNGEERAKGNILERFSAQQFPDLHSELNLSSLELGDSALYFCASSVDMRGGESETQYFGPGTRLLVL.

The rearrangement links TRBV2 to TRBJ1-3, with D maybe TRBD1 (5 bases). Germline lookup yields CDR1 SNHLY and CDR2 FYNNEI. CDR3 length: 14 amino acids. Trimming stripped 5 bases from V and 0 bases from J, with 8 bases between. The chain's CDR3 is CASSQGLSGNTIYF. The DNA of the CDR3 is TGTGCCAGCAGTCAGGGCCTCTCTGGAAACACCATATATTTT.

This sequence joins TRBV19 and TRBJ1-1, with D tentatively TRBD1 (6 bases). The CDR3 contains 16 residues. V was shortened by 5 bases and J by 3 bases, with 19 bases between the two germline ends. The V gene's germline CDR1 is LNHDA and CDR2 SQIVND (reference sequence). CDR3 DNA sequence: TGTGCCAGTAGTTCAAAACACTCCGGGACACACACTGAAGCTTTCTTT. It translates to CASSSKHSGTHTEAFF.

On this clone: Other DNA sequences in this specimen translate into the identical CDR3. The chain has TRBV27 and TRBJ2-1; D is unresolved. Germline assignment: CDR1 MNHEY and CDR2 SMNVEV (reference sequence). The V and J ends lost 8 bases and 4 bases respectively, with 3 bases between them. The CDR3 contains 10 residues. CDR3 amino acids: CASGYNEQFF. For the CDR3, the DNA is TGTGCCAGCGGGTACAATGAGCAGTTCTTC.

The chain employs TRBV9 and TRBJ2-1; D unclear. Germline-derived CDR1 and CDR2 are SGDLS and YYNGEE. The CDR3 totals 10 residues. Trimming cost V 9 bases and J 13 bases, with 14 bases left between them. CDR3 coding DNA: TGTGCCACCACGACTCCCGGACAGTTCTTC. This codes for CATTTPGQFF.

This chain links TRBV19 with TRBJ1-2, with TRBD1 as a possible D gene (5 bases). V gave up 5 bases and J gave up 4 bases, with 11 bases separating them. The CDR3 sequence is 13 residues long. Germline loops: CDR1 LNHDA, CDR2 SQIVND (reference sequence). The CDR3 loop is CASSLTVSYGYTF. Written as DNA, the CDR3 is TGTGCCAGTAGTTTGACAGTATCCTATGGCTACACCTTC.

The chain links TRBV27 to TRBJ2-7, with 8 bases that match TRBD2. The CDR3 runs 15 residues. Germline V gives CDR1 MNHEY, CDR2 SMNVEV (reference sequence). V lost 5 bases, J lost 1 base, and 7 bases stayed unmatched. CDR3 sequence (DNA): TGTGCCAGCAGTCCATTAGCGGGATCGTCCTACGAGCAGTACTTC. Translating gives CASSPLAGSSYEQYF.